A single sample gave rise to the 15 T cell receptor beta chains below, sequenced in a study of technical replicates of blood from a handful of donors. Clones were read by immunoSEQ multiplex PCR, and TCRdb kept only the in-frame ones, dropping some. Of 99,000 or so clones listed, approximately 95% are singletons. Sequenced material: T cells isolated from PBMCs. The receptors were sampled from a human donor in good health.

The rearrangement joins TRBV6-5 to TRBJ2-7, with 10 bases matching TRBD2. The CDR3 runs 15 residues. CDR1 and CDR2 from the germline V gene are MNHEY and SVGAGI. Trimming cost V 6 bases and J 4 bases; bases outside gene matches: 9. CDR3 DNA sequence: TGTGCCAGCAGAAAGGGCACTAGCGGGAATTACGAGCAGTACTTC. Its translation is CASRKGTSGNYEQYF.

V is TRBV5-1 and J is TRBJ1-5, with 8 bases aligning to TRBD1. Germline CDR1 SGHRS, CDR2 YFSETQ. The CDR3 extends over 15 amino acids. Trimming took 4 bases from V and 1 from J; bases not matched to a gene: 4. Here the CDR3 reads CASSSGQGSNQPQHF. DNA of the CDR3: TGCGCCAGCAGCAGCGGACAGGGCAGCAATCAGCCCCAGCATTTT. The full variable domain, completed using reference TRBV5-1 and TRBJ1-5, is KAGVTQTPRYLIKTRGQQVTLSCSPISGHRSVSWYQQTPGQGLQFLFEYFSETQRNKGNFPGRFSGRQFSNSRSEMNVSTLELGDSALYLCASSSGQGSNQPQHFGDGTRLSIL.

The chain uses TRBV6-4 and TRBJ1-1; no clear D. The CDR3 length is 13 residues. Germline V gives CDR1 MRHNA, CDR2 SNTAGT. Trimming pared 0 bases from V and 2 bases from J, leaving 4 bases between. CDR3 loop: CASSDSPNTEAFF. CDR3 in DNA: TGTGCCAGCAGTGACTCCCCAAACACTGAAGCTTTCTTT.

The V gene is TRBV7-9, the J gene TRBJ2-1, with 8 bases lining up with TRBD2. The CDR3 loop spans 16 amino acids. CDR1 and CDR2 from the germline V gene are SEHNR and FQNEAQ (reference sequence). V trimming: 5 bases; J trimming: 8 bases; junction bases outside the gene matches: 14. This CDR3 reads CASSVGVREAGDEQFF. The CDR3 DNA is TGTGCCAGCAGCGTTGGGGTGCGGGAGGCGGGGGATGAGCAGTTCTTC.

The CDR3 reads CASSVGTGATANYGYTF. CDR3 in DNA: TGTGCCAGCAGCGTAGGGACAGGGGCCACAGCTAACTATGGCTACACCTTC. The rearrangement uses TRBV9 and TRBJ1-2; the match to TRBD1 covers 9 bases. Germline V gene sequence: CDR1 SGDLS, CDR2 YYNGEE. The V gene end was trimmed by 0 bases and the J gene end by 0 bases; junction bases not matched to a gene: 6. The CDR3 extends over 17 amino acids.

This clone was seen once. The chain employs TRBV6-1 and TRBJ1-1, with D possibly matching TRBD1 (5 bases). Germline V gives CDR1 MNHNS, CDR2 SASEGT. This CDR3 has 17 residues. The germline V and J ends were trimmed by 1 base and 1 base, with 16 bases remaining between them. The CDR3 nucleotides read TGTGCCAGCAGTGAAGATTCTTGGGACGGGAGGAACACTGAAGCTTTCTTT. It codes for CASSEDSWDGRNTEAFF.

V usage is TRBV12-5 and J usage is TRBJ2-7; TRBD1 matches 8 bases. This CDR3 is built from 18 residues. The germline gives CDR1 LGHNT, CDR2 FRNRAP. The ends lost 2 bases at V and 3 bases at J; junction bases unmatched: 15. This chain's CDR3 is CASGLYGRGPQVNYEQYF. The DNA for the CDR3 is TGTGCTAGTGGTTTGTATGGCAGGGGGCCCCAGGTAAACTACGAGCAGTACTTC.

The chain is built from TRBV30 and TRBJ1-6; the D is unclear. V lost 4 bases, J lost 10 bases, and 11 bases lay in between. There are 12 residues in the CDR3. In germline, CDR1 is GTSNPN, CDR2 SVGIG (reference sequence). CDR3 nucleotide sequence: TGTGCCTGGACCGCTATGAGCTCACCCCTCCACTTT. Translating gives CAWTAMSSPLHF.

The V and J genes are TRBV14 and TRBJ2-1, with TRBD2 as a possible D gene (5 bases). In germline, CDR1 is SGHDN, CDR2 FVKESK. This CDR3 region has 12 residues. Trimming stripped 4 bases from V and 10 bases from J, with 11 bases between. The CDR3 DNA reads TGTGCCAGCAGCCCTACTAGGTTCGAGCAGTTCTTC. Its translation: CASSPTRFEQFF.

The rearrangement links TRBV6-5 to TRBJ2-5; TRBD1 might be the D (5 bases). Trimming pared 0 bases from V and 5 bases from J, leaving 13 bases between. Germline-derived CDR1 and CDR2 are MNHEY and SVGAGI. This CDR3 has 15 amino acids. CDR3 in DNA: TGTGCCAGCAGTTACTCGCAAGGGGTGTTGGAGACCCAGTACTTC. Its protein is CASSYSQGVLETQYF.

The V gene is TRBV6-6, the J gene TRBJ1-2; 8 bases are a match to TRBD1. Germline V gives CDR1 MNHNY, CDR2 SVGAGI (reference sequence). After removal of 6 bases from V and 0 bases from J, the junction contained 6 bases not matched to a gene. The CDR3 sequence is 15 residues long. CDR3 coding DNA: TGTGCCAGCAGGGGTAGACAGGGGACTAACTATGGCTACACCTTC. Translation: CASRGRQGTNYGYTF.

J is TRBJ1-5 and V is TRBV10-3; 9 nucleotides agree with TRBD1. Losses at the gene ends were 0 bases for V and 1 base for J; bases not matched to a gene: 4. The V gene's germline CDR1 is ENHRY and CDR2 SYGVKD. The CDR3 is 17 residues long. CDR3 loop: CAISESIGTGSNQPQHF. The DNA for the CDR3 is TGTGCCATCAGTGAGTCGATTGGGACAGGGAGCAATCAGCCCCAGCATTTT.

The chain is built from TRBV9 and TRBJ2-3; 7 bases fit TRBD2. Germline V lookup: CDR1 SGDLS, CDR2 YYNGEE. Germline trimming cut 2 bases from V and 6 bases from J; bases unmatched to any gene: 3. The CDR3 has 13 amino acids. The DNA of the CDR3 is TGTGCCAGCAGCGTCCGGCGGGGGGATACGCAGTATTTT. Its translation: CASSVRRGDTQYF.

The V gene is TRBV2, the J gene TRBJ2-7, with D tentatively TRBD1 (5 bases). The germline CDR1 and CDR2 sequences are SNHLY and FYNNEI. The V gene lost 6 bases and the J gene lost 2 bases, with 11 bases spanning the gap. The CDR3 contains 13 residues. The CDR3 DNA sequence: TGTGCCAGCAGGCAGGGCCCGACCTACGAGCAGTACTTC. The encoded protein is CASRQGPTYEQYF.

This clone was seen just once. The CDR3 DNA follows: TGTGCCAGCAGCAGATACAGACCAGATAGCAATCAGCCCCAGCATTTT. Protein: CASSRYRPDSNQPQHF. This rearrangement joins TRBV2 to TRBJ1-5; D gene unclear. The germline CDR1 and CDR2 sequences are SNHLY and FYNNEI. Between the trimmed V and J ends, which lost 6 bases and 0 bases, there was a span of 15 bases. This CDR3 comprises 16 residues.